Listed below are T cell receptor beta chains from one sample, sequenced in a study of cytomegalovirus exposure and HLA in healthy donors. TCRdb's table, derived via immunoSEQ multiplex PCR, lists solely in-frame clones and lacks some. The sample yields 150,000 or so clones, roughly 82% seen once. The specimen sequenced was PBMCs. The receptors originated from a woman aged 25-40 years in good health and CMV-seronegative. CDR3s include the opening cysteine and the closing phenylalanine or tryptophan. A D gene is named only where the DNA matches it firmly. Clone size, where shown, is once, few, many, or a class for clones that have expanded.

d_gene: TRBD2; j_gene: TRBJ2-2; abundance: few; v_gene: TRBV18; CDR3aa: CASSPSWRTSGGPNTGELFF
d_gene: TRBD2; j_gene: TRBJ2-7; abundance: NA; v_gene: TRBV4-2; CDR3aa: CASSQEPLLAGDSYEQYF
d_gene: NA; j_gene: TRBJ1-4; abundance: few; v_gene: TRBV5-5; CDR3aa: CASSLGVDRFFEKLFF
d_gene: TRBD2; j_gene: TRBJ2-3; abundance: NA; v_gene: TRBV30; CDR3aa: CAWSAKTSGGVDTQYF
d_gene: NA; j_gene: TRBJ1-1; abundance: NA; v_gene: TRBV5-5; CDR3aa: CASRAERATEAFF
d_gene: TRBD2; j_gene: TRBJ2-3; abundance: NA; v_gene: TRBV7-3; CDR3aa: CASSRGPQGGEDTQYF
d_gene: NA; j_gene: TRBJ2-5; abundance: NA; v_gene: TRBV18; CDR3aa: CASSPPSQYQETQYF
d_gene: TRBD1; j_gene: TRBJ1-3; abundance: NA; v_gene: TRBV9; CDR3aa: CASSVGGQGETIYF
d_gene: NA; j_gene: TRBJ2-3; abundance: NA; v_gene: TRBV5-1; CDR3aa: CASSSSGGTDTQYF
d_gene: TRBD1; j_gene: TRBJ1-2; abundance: NA; v_gene: TRBV19; CDR3aa: CASSYWRDRGRGNNYGYTF
d_gene: NA; j_gene: TRBJ1-1; abundance: few; v_gene: TRBV4-3; CDR3aa: CASSQEREEGTEAFF
d_gene: TRBD1; j_gene: TRBJ1-5; abundance: NA; v_gene: TRBV4-1; CDR3aa: CASSQDLQGLGQPQHF
d_gene: TRBD1; j_gene: TRBJ1-2; abundance: NA; v_gene: TRBV4-3; CDR3aa: CASSHRGTGRIEGGYTF
d_gene: TRBD1; j_gene: TRBJ2-7; abundance: NA; v_gene: TRBV7-2; CDR3aa: CASSLLTGGAGEQYF
d_gene: NA; j_gene: TRBJ2-3; abundance: NA; v_gene: TRBV9; CDR3aa: CASSLIPLPGTDTQYF
d_gene: TRBD1; j_gene: TRBJ1-2; abundance: NA; v_gene: TRBV7-2; CDR3aa: CASSLAGGSNYGYTF
d_gene: TRBD2; j_gene: TRBJ2-3; abundance: NA; v_gene: TRBV9; CDR3aa: CASSVEGGPTDTQYF
d_gene: TRBD1; j_gene: TRBJ1-5; abundance: NA; v_gene: TRBV18; CDR3aa: CASSPGQGSSNQPQHF
d_gene: NA; j_gene: TRBJ2-4; abundance: NA; v_gene: TRBV10-2; CDR3aa: CASSTSRGLNIQYF
d_gene: NA; j_gene: TRBJ2-1; abundance: once; v_gene: TRBV7-8; CDR3aa: CASSELPDSSYNEQFF
d_gene: TRBD1; j_gene: TRBJ2-5; abundance: once; v_gene: TRBV29-1; CDR3aa: CSVATGTGEETQYF
d_gene: TRBD1; j_gene: TRBJ1-1; abundance: NA; v_gene: TRBV27; CDR3aa: CASSLLGTGGPSEAFF
d_gene: NA; j_gene: TRBJ2-7; abundance: NA; v_gene: TRBV2; CDR3aa: CASSASHEQYF
d_gene: NA; j_gene: TRBJ1-5; abundance: NA; v_gene: TRBV7-9; CDR3aa: CASSLGIGEAPQHF
d_gene: NA; j_gene: TRBJ1-2; abundance: NA; v_gene: TRBV5-5; CDR3aa: CASSFSGHSIYGYTF
d_gene: NA; j_gene: TRBJ1-1; abundance: NA; v_gene: TRBV19; CDR3aa: CASSTGGNTEAFF
d_gene: NA; j_gene: TRBJ2-3; abundance: NA; v_gene: TRBV28; CDR3aa: CASQGSVNTDTQYF
d_gene: NA; j_gene: TRBJ2-2; abundance: NA; v_gene: TRBV27; CDR3aa: CASSLSPLRTVTWNTGELFF
d_gene: NA; j_gene: TRBJ2-3; abundance: NA; v_gene: TRBV19; CDR3aa: CASSSPVGDTQYF
d_gene: TRBD2; j_gene: TRBJ2-1; abundance: NA; v_gene: TRBV11-1; CDR3aa: CASNLLAGGPNEQFF
d_gene: NA; j_gene: TRBJ2-1; abundance: NA; v_gene: TRBV27; CDR3aa: CASSRGWGTNYNEQFF
d_gene: TRBD1; j_gene: TRBJ2-5; abundance: NA; v_gene: TRBV5-1; CDR3aa: CASSPGTDQETQYF
d_gene: TRBD2; j_gene: TRBJ2-7; abundance: few; v_gene: TRBV28; CDR3aa: CATQTSAQEEYF
d_gene: NA; j_gene: TRBJ1-5; abundance: NA; v_gene: TRBV7-9; CDR3aa: CASSLALGRGTNQPQHF
d_gene: TRBD1; j_gene: TRBJ2-7; abundance: NA; v_gene: TRBV10-2; CDR3aa: CASSESLSRDRVPFSYEQYF